Following are 2 T cell receptor beta chains from one sample sequenced in a study of blood T cell repertoires in COVID-19. TCRdb's table, derived via immunoSEQ multiplex PCR, lists solely in-frame clones and lacks some. This table holds 90,000 to 140,000 clones, about 75% found once. The sample consisted of peripheral blood. The receptors were gathered from a woman aged 70-85 years with acute or convalescent COVID-19.

Of note for this clone: A read error may account for a junction end that differs from germline. This sequence joins TRBV4-2 and TRBJ1-1; 7 bases fit TRBD1. The CDR3 is made up of 13 amino acids. The germline V gene encodes CDR1 LGHNA and CDR2 YNFKEQ. The CDR3 DNA is TGTGCCAGCAACCAAGGGGGCCCCACTGAAGCTTTCTTT. This translates into CASNQGGPTEAFF.

This clone was detected only a few times. V usage is TRBV29-1 and J usage is TRBJ2-5; 8 nucleotides agree with TRBD2. Germline V CDR1 and CDR2: SQVTM, ANQGSEA. The CDR3 covers 15 residues. The V segment lost 2 bases and the J segment 7 bases; nucleotides outside the gene matches: 12. The CDR3 spells CSVEKLLADRGTQYF. As DNA, the CDR3 is TGCAGCGTTGAAAAATTACTAGCGGACCGGGGGACCCAGTACTTC.